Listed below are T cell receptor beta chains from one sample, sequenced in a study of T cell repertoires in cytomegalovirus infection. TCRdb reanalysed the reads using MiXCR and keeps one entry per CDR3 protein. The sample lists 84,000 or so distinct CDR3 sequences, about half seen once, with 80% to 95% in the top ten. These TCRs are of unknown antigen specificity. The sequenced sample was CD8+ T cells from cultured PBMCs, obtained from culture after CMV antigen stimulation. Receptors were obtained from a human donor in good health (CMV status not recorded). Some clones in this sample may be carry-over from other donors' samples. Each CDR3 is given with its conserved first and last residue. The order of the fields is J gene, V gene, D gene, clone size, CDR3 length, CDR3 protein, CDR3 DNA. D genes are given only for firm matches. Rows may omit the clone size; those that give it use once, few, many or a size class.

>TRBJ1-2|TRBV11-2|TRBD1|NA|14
CASSEQGVNYGYTF
TGTGCCAGCAGCGAACAGGGGGTAAACTATGGCTACACCTTC
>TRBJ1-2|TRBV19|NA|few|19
CASAPGREVSRLGNYGYTF
TGTGCCTCGGCGCCAGGGCGAGAGGTCTCTAGGCTTGGGAACTATGGCTACACCTTC
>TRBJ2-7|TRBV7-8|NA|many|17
CASSLVGGAGGSYEQYF
TGTGCCAGCAGCTTAGTAGGGGGGGCAGGGGGCTCTTACGAGCAGTACTTC
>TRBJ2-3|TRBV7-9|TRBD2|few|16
CASSPRTSGETDTQYF
TGTGCCAGCAGCCCCCGGACTAGCGGGGAAACAGATACGCAGTATTTT
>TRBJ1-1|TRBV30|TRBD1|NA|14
CAWSAGGAGTEAFF
TGTGCCTGGAGTGCAGGGGGGGCTGGCACTGAAGCTTTCTTT
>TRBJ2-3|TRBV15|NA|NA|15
CATSRDRPETDTQYF
TGTGCCACCAGCAGAGATCGTCCCGAAACAGATACGCAGTATTTT
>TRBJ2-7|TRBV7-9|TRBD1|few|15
CASSQRGQGTYEQYF
TGTGCCAGCAGCCAAAGAGGACAGGGGACCTACGAGCAGTACTTC
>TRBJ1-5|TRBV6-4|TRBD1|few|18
CASRTSGTGFGSNQPQHF
TGTGCCAGCAGGACTTCCGGGACAGGGTTTGGTAGCAATCAGCCCCAGCATTTT
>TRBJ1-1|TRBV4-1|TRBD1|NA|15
CASSPWTGSNTEAFF
TGCGCCAGCAGTCCCTGGACAGGGTCGAACACTGAAGCTTTCTTT
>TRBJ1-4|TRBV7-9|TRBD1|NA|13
CASSPQGDGKLFF
TGTGCCAGCAGCCCACAGGGGGATGGAAAACTGTTTTTT
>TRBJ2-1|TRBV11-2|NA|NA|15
CASSLQGLNYNEQFF
TGTGCCAGCAGCTTACAGGGGTTGAATTACAATGAGCAGTTCTTC
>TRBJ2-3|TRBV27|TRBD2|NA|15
CASLPGLAGADTQYF
TGTGCCAGCCTACCCGGACTAGCGGGAGCAGATACGCAGTATTTT
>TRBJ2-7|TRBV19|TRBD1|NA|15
CAASRGQGGSYEQYF
TGTGCCGCAAGTAGGGGACAGGGGGGATCCTACGAGCAGTACTTC
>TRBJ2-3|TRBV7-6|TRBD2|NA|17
CASSLPYLAGRLDTQYF
TGTGCCAGCAGCTTACCTTATCTAGCGGGCCGACTTGATACGCAGTATTTT
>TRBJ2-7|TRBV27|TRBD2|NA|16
CASSLSPSGSSYEQYF
TGTGCCAGCAGTTTATCGCCTAGCGGGAGCTCCTACGAGCAGTACTTC
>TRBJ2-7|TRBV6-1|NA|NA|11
CASGGSYEQYF
TGTGCCAGTGGGGGCTCCTACGAGCAGTACTTC
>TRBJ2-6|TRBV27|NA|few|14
CASTLGAGANVLTF
TGTGCCAGCACCCTCGGGGCTGGGGCCAACGTCCTGACTTTC
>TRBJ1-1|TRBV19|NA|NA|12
CASSQEYTEAFF
TGTGCCAGTAGCCAGGAATACACTGAAGCTTTCTTT
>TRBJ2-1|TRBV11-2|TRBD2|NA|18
CASSGYSGGPSSYNEQFF
TGTGCCAGCAGCGGATATAGCGGGGGGCCAAGCTCCTACAATGAGCAGTTCTTC
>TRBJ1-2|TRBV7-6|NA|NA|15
CASKREQGLSQGYTF
TGTGCCAGCAAACGCGAGCAGGGGCTTTCTCAGGGCTACACCTTC
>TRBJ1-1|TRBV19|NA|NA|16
CASSIGDPYLNTEAFF
TGTGCCAGTAGTATAGGCGACCCGTACTTGAACACTGAAGCTTTCTTT
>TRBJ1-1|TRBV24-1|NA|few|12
CATSGPTGEAFF
TGTGCCACCAGTGGACCGACGGGTGAAGCTTTCTTT
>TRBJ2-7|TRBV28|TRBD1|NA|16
CASSLNFGTGEHEQYF
TGTGCCAGCAGTCTAAATTTCGGGACAGGGGAACACGAGCAGTACTTC
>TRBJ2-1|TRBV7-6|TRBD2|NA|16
CASSPRLAGGQNEQFF
TGTGCCAGCAGCCCTAGACTAGCGGGGGGGCAGAATGAGCAGTTCTTC
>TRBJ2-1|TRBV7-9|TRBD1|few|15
CASSLPGQGRNEQFF
TGTGCCAGCAGCTTACCGGGACAGGGTCGCAATGAGCAGTTCTTC
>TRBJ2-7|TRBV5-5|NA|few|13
CASSFGRDYEQYF
TGTGCCAGCAGCTTTGGCAGGGACTACGAGCAGTACTTC
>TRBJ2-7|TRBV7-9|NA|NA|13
CASNSGAAGEQYF
TGTGCCAGCAATTCCGGGGCGGCGGGAGAGCAGTACTTC
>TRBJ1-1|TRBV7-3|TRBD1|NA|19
CASSSKTRKDRNRATEAFF
TGTGCCAGCAGCTCAAAGACGCGTAAGGACAGGAACCGGGCCACTGAAGCTTTCTTT
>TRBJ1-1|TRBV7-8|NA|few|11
CASQENTEAFF
TGTGCCAGCCAGGAAAACACTGAAGCTTTCTTT
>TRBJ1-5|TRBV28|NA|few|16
CASHRSSELGNQPQHF
TGTGCCAGCCACCGGAGCAGTGAACTTGGAAATCAGCCCCAGCATTTT
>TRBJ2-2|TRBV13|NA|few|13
CASSSRGTGELFF
TGTGCTAGCAGCTCCAGGGGAACCGGGGAGCTGTTTTTT
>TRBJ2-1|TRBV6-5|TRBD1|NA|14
CASSFGQGINEQFF
TGTGCCAGCAGTTTCGGACAGGGTATCAATGAGCAGTTCTTC
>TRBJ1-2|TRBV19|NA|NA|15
CASSMLRTDNYGYTF
TGTGCCAGTAGTATGTTGAGGACAGATAACTATGGCTACACCTTC
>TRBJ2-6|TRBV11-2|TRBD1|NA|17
CASSYRDRSSGANVLTF
TGTGCCAGCAGCTACCGGGACAGGAGCTCTGGGGCCAACGTCCTGACTTTC
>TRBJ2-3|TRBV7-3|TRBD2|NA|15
CASSRTSGYTDTQYF
TGTGCCAGCAGCCGGACTAGCGGATACACAGATACGCAGTATTTT
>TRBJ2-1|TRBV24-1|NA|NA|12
CATGTLGDEQFF
TGTGCCACCGGGACGTTAGGCGATGAGCAGTTCTTC
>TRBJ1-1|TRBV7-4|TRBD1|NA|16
CASSFYGRGSDTEAFF
TGTGCCAGCAGCTTCTATGGCAGGGGGTCGGACACTGAAGCTTTCTTT
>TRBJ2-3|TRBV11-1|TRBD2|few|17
CASSLRQAGGSTDTQYF
TGTGCCAGCAGCTTACGCCAAGCGGGGGGGAGCACAGATACGCAGTATTTT
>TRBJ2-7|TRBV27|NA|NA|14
CASSLSGSEYEQYF
TGTGCCAGCAGTTTGAGCGGTAGTGAGTACGAGCAGTACTTC
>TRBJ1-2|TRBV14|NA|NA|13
CASSQGGNYGYTF
TGTGCCAGCAGCCAAGGAGGGAACTATGGCTACACCTTC
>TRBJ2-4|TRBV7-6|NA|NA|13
CASSLAPSDIQYF
TGTGCCAGCAGCTTGGCCCCGAGCGACATTCAGTACTTC
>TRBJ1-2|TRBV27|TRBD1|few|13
CASSSGGKNGYTF
TGTGCCAGCAGTTCAGGGGGCAAGAATGGCTACACCTTC
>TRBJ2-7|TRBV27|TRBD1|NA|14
CASSLGQGPYEQYF
TGTGCCAGCAGTTTGGGACAGGGGCCCTACGAGCAGTACTTC
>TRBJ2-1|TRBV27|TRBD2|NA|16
CASSPGLAGGLDEQFF
TGTGCCAGCAGTCCAGGACTAGCGGGAGGGCTAGATGAGCAGTTCTTC
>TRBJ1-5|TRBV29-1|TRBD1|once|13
CSVGQGGNQPQHF
TGCAGCGTTGGGCAGGGGGGAAATCAGCCCCAGCATTTT
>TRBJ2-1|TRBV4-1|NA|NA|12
CASSHARREQFF
TGCGCCAGCAGCCATGCCAGGCGGGAGCAGTTCTTC
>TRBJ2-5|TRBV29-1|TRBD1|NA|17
CSVEEGNRGLGQETQYF
TGCAGCGTTGAAGAGGGTAACAGGGGCCTGGGGCAAGAGACCCAGTACTTC
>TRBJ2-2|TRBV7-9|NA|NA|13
CASSLERGLELFF
TGTGCCAGCAGCTTAGAGAGGGGCCTTGAGCTGTTTTTT
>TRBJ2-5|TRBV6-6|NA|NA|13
CATDSVQWETQYF
TGTGCCACCGACTCTGTCCAGTGGGAGACCCAGTACTTC
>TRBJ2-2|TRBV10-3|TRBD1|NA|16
CAISESNQGDTGELFF
TGTGCCATCAGTGAGTCGAACCAGGGGGACACCGGGGAGCTGTTTTTT
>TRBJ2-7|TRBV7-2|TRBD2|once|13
CASSTPGGNEQYF
TGTGCCAGCAGCACGCCCGGGGGGAATGAGCAGTACTTC
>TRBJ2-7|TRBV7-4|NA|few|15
CASSSARDGTYEQYF
TGTGCCAGCAGCTCAGCCCGGGACGGGACCTACGAGCAGTACTTC
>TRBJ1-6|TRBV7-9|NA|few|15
CASSFSRGGSSPLHF
TGTGCCAGCAGCTTCTCGAGGGGGGGTTCCTCACCCCTCCACTTT
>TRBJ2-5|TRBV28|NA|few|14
CASSLAGVQETQYF
TGTGCCAGCAGTTTGGCCGGTGTTCAGGAGACCCAGTACTTC